This is a list of T cell receptor beta chains from one sample in a study of spatial heterogeneity in lung cancer. Using its own MiXCR run on the 5' RACE reads, TCRdb lists one record per CDR3 protein. The table records 40,000 to 50,000 distinct CDR3 sequences, approximately 14% of them present only once. The sequenced sample was PBMCs, obtained at surgery. These receptors came from a male donor with early-stage non-small cell lung cancer. Each CDR3 is given with its conserved first and last residue. D genes are given only for firm matches. The listing skips clone size in some rows; elsewhere it reads once, few, many or a size class.

J,size,V,D,CDR3,DNA
TRBJ1-1,few,TRBV2,-,CASSEASGRVRTEAFF,TGTGCCAGCAGTGAAGCGTCGGGCAGGGTACGGACTGAAGCTTTCTTT
TRBJ1-5,many,TRBV6-2/TRBV6-3,-,CASSYPGRRGNQPQHF,TGTGCCAGCAGTTACCCAGGGCGGCGGGGCAATCAGCCCCAGCATTTT
TRBJ2-2,-,TRBV30,-,CAWSKDTPGETGELFF,TGTGCCTGGAGTAAAGACACCCCAGGGGAGACCGGGGAGCTGTTTTTT
TRBJ1-4,-,TRBV7-6,-,CASSLASRRGDEKLFF,TGTGCCAGCAGCTTAGCATCTCGGCGGGGTGATGAAAAACTGTTTTTT
TRBJ2-5,few,TRBV18,-,CASSPRGELQETQYF,TGTGCCAGCTCACCACGCGGGGAGCTTCAAGAGACCCAGTACTTC
TRBJ2-3,few,TRBV2,-,CASTYTDTQYF,TGTGCCAGCACCTACACAGATACGCAGTATTTT
TRBJ2-3,many,TRBV4-1,-,CASSQERGGPDTQYF,TGCGCCAGCAGCCAAGAGCGGGGAGGCCCAGATACGCAGTATTTT
TRBJ1-2,-,TRBV28,-,CASSSYRVTNYGYTF,TGTGCCAGCAGTTCGTACAGGGTGACAAACTATGGCTACACCTTC
TRBJ2-5,many,TRBV6-6,-,CASSYANTGRETQYF,TGTGCCAGCAGTTACGCCAATACAGGGCGAGAGACCCAGTACTTC
TRBJ1-2,-,TRBV29-1,-,CSVEGGQGFSYGYTF,TGCAGCGTTGAAGGGGGCCAAGGATTCTCCTATGGCTACACCTTC
TRBJ2-7,few,TRBV30,-,CAWAVQGSYEQYF,TGTGCCTGGGCGGTCCAGGGCTCCTACGAGCAGTACTTC
TRBJ2-5,many,TRBV20-1,-,CSASPLRTTRETQYF,TGCAGTGCTAGCCCCCTCAGAACCACCCGAGAGACCCAGTACTTC
TRBJ2-5,many,TRBV29-1,-,CSVALSGSKETQYF,TGCAGCGTTGCGTTAAGCGGATCAAAAGAGACCCAGTACTTC
TRBJ1-1,many,TRBV7-9,TRBD1,CASSPKKRQGARVAFF,TGTGCCAGCAGCCCCAAGAAGAGACAGGGGGCGCGGGTAGCTTTCTTT
TRBJ2-2,once,TRBV19,TRBD1,CASATRGRDTGELFF,TGTGCCAGTGCCACCAGGGGGCGTGACACCGGGGAGCTGTTTTTT
TRBJ2-3,many,TRBV4-3,-,CASSQDSRGWTDTQYF,TGCGCCAGCAGCCAGGACAGTCGGGGGTGGACAGATACGCAGTATTTT
TRBJ2-2,many,TRBV29-1,TRBD2,CSVRGGGNTGELFF,TGCAGCGTCCGGGGGGGAGGGAACACCGGGGAGCTGTTTTTT
TRBJ2-3,few,TRBV19,TRBD1,CASSMRMGTGADTQYF,TGTGCCAGTAGTATGAGGATGGGGACAGGTGCAGATACGCAGTATTTT
TRBJ2-7,many,TRBV4-3,TRBD2,CASSQVIAGPHEQYF,TGCGCCAGCAGCCAAGTAATAGCGGGGCCCCATGAGCAGTACTTC
TRBJ2-3,-,TRBV19,TRBD1,CASSTDREDTQYF,TGTGCCAGTAGTACTGACAGGGAGGATACGCAGTATTTT
TRBJ2-7,few,TRBV28,-,CASSRTRGNEQYF,TGTGCCAGCAGCCGGACAAGGGGAAACGAGCAGTACTTC
TRBJ2-7,few,TRBV10-3,-,CAISESGLYEQYF,TGTGCCATCAGTGAGTCAGGTCTTTACGAGCAGTACTTC
TRBJ2-3,-,TRBV20-1,TRBD2,CSARPTSGFTDTQYF,TGCAGTGCCCGCCCGACTAGCGGGTTCACAGATACGCAGTATTTT
TRBJ2-5,-,TRBV12-2,-,CASRFSEYQETQYF,TGTGCAAGTCGCTTCTCCGAGTACCAAGAGACCCAGTACTTC
TRBJ1-5,-,TRBV6-6,-,CASSSTPGTGTWSNQPQHF,TGTGCCAGCAGTTCTACCCCTGGGACCGGGACTTGGAGCAATCAGCCCCAGCATTTT
TRBJ1-2,-,TRBV20-1,-,CSAPSLAGTFYGYTF,TGCAGTGCTCCCAGTCTTGCAGGGACATTCTATGGCTACACCTTC
TRBJ1-4,many,TRBV12-3/TRBV12-4,-,CASSLFSTNEKLFF,TGTGCCAGCAGTTTGTTTTCAACTAATGAAAAACTGTTTTTT
TRBJ2-3,-,TRBV5-1,TRBD2,CASSLRAGGGAVTQYF,TGCGCCAGCAGCTTGCGGGCTGGCGGGGGGGCCGTTACGCAGTATTTT
TRBJ1-5,-,TRBV20-1,-,CSAKVGSNQPQHF,TGCAGTGCTAAGGTTGGGTCAAATCAGCCCCAGCATTTT
TRBJ2-7,few,TRBV10-3,-,CAIEGEDSYEQYF,TGTGCCATCGAGGGGGAGGACTCCTACGAGCAGTACTTC
TRBJ2-7,many,TRBV7-6,-,CASSSYGGRSYEQYF,TGTGCCAGCAGCTCATACGGGGGGCGGTCCTACGAGCAGTACTTC
TRBJ2-3,-,TRBV9,-,CASSVAFTDTQYF,TGTGCCAGCAGCGTGGCCTTCACAGATACGCAGTATTTT
TRBJ2-4,many,TRBV20-1,TRBD1,CSPTTRQGGIQYF,TGCAGCCCCACCACAAGACAGGGTGGCATTCAGTACTTC
TRBJ2-7,-,TRBV29-1,-,CSVEDYKNSYEQYF,TGCAGCGTTGAAGATTATAAGAATTCCTACGAGCAGTACTTC
TRBJ2-7,many,TRBV6-2/TRBV6-3,TRBD2,CASSRREGYEQYF,TGTGCCAGCAGCCGGCGGGAGGGCTACGAGCAGTACTTC
TRBJ1-2,-,TRBV19,-,CASSFDSSLSGYTF,TGTGCCAGTAGTTTCGACAGTTCTTTATCTGGCTACACCTTC
TRBJ2-6,-,TRBV6-2/TRBV6-3,-,CASITLARAGANVLTF,TGTGCCAGCATCACCCTCGCCAGGGCTGGGGCCAACGTCCTGACTTTC